These 14 T cell receptor beta chains originate from one sample sequenced in a study of blood T cell repertoires in COVID-19. TCRdb's table, derived via immunoSEQ multiplex PCR, lists solely in-frame clones and lacks some. The sample has around 290,000 clones; roughly 87% are singletons. The specimen was PBMCs or T cells enriched from blood (not recorded which). These receptors originate from a woman in her thirties who had recovered from COVID-19.

The V and J genes are TRBV18 and TRBJ2-2; 10 bases fit TRBD2. Trimming took 1 base from V and 4 from J; bases not matched to a gene: 6. The CDR3 spans 17 residues. The germline CDR1 and CDR2 sequences are KGHSH and LQKENI. The CDR3 DNA reads TGTGCCAGCTCACCACAAAGCGGGAGGGCCCTCACCGGGGAGCTGTTTTTT. Translated: CASSPQSGRALTGELFF.

This chain uses TRBV19 with TRBJ2-3; 15 bases map to TRBD2. This CDR3 comprises 16 residues. Germline lookup yields CDR1 LNHDA and CDR2 SQIVND (reference sequence). V lost 5 bases to trimming and J lost 4 bases; unmatched junction nucleotides: 4. The CDR3 spells CASSGLAGGPPDTQYF. The CDR3 DNA follows: TGTGCCAGTAGTGGACTAGCGGGGGGGCCCCCAGATACGCAGTATTTT.

The chain links TRBV15 to TRBJ1-3, with D possibly TRBD1 on 5 matching bases. The CDR3 length is 15 residues. Germline V gene lookup returns CDR1 LNHNV and CDR2 YYDKDF (reference sequence). Trimming took off 4 bases at V and 4 bases at J, with 14 bases between the two ends. DNA for the CDR3: TGTGCCACCAGCACCTGGCAGGGTCTCGGAAACACCATATATTTT. Amino acids: CATSTWQGLGNTIYF.

The CDR3 is CASSLVRGTDSGNTIYF. DNA of the CDR3: TGTGCCAGCAGCTTAGTCCGAGGGACAGACTCTGGAAACACCATATATTTT. The chain recombines TRBV11-2 with TRBJ1-3; 7 bases line up with TRBD1. This CDR3 region has 17 residues. Germline CDR1 SGHAT, CDR2 FQNNGV. Trimming removed 1 base from V and 0 bases from J; junction bases left unmatched: 6.

In this sample, this clone turned up once. At the DNA level, this CDR3 is encoded by other sequences in the same sample as well. The rearrangement links TRBV9 to TRBJ2-3; a possible D gene is TRBD1 (5 bases). CDR1 SGDLS and CDR2 YYNGEE come from the germline V gene. The CDR3 covers 15 residues. With 2 bases removed from V and 5 bases from J, the gap between germline ends came to 15 bases. The CDR3 nucleotides read TGTGCCAGCAGCGTCGCTGGGGCCCGAGGAGATACGCAGTATTTT. The encoded protein is CASSVAGARGDTQYF. Together with reference TRBV9 and TRBJ2-3, the CDR3 gives the full variable domain: DSGVTQTPKHLITATGQRVTLRCSPRSGDLSVYWYQQSLDQGLQFLIQYYNGEERAKGNILERFSAQQFPDLHSELNLSSLELGDSALYFCASSVAGARGDTQYFGPGTRLTVL.

The rearrangement joins TRBV30 to TRBJ1-2; maybe TRBD1 (5 bases). CDR3 size: 13 residues. With 0 bases removed from V and 8 bases from J, the gap between germline ends came to 13 bases. CDR1 and CDR2 (germline): GTSNPN, SVGIG (reference sequence). The CDR3 loop reads CAWSVGVPGGYTF. CDR3 sequence (DNA): TGTGCCTGGAGTGTAGGGGTCCCGGGCGGCTACACCTTC. Full variable domain (rest looked up from reference TRBV30 and TRBJ1-2): SQTIHQWPATLVQPVGSPLSLECTVEGTSNPNLYWYRQAAGRGLQLLFYSVGIGQISSEVPQNLSASRPQDRQFILSSKKLLLSDSGFYLCAWSVGVPGGYTFGSGTRLTVV.

This clone was seen only once. The rearrangement links TRBV28 to TRBJ1-2; D ambiguous. V was cut by 7 bases and J by 8 bases, with 11 bases left in between. This CDR3 is built from 11 residues. Germline-derived CDR1 and CDR2 are MDHEN and SYDVKM. CDR3 sequence (DNA): TGTGCCAGCATTCACCCGGGGGGCTACACCTTC. This codes for CASIHPGGYTF.

This clone was counted a few times. As DNA, the CDR3 is TGTGCCAGCAAAATGGGCGGGAGGGCCGCCCACGAGCAGTACTTC. It is translated as CASKMGGRAAHEQYF. This rearrangement joins TRBV28 to TRBJ2-7, with 9 nucleotides matching TRBD2. This CDR3 spans 15 amino acids. Germline-derived CDR1 and CDR2 are MDHEN and SYDVKM. Trimming removed 7 bases from V and 5 bases from J; junction bases left unmatched: 12.

The chain uses TRBV28 and TRBJ2-5, with 8 positions matching TRBD2. The V segment lost 5 bases and the J segment 5 bases; nucleotides outside the gene matches: 13. This CDR3 region has 16 residues. In germline, CDR1 is MDHEN, CDR2 SYDVKM. In DNA, the CDR3 is TGTGCCAGCAGTATACGGGAGGGCCTCGGAAGGGAGACCCAGTACTTC. Translated, it gives CASSIREGLGRETQYF. Filled out from reference TRBV28 and TRBJ2-5, the complete variable domain reads DVKVTQSSRYLVKRTGEKVFLECVQDMDHENMFWYRQDPGLGLRLIYFSYDVKMKEKGDIPEGYSVSREKKERFSLILESASTNQTSMYLCASSIREGLGRETQYFGPGTRLLVL.

J is TRBJ2-1 and V is TRBV11-2; the match to TRBD2 covers 8 bases. Trimming at V came to 1 base and at J to 0 bases, leaving 8 bases not matched to a gene. CDR3 length: 18 residues. Per germline, CDR1 SGHAT and CDR2 FQNNGV. CDR3 nucleotide sequence: TGTGCCAGCAGCTTAGCCCATAGCGGGACTCGCTCCTACAATGAGCAGTTCTTC. It translates to CASSLAHSGTRSYNEQFF.

This chain uses TRBV12-3 or TRBV12-4 with TRBJ1-1; unclear D gene. V lost 3 bases and J lost 1, with 6 bases in between. This CDR3 region has 13 residues. The CDR3 sequence is CASSFVENTEAFF. CDR3 sequence (DNA): TGTGCCAGCAGTTTCGTAGAGAACACTGAAGCTTTCTTT.

V usage is TRBV19 and J usage is TRBJ1-2; 8 bases line up with TRBD1. The J segment lost 7 bases and the V segment lost 6 bases, leaving 13 bases of the junction unmatched. This CDR3 has 15 amino acids. Per the germline V gene, CDR1 is LNHDA and CDR2 is SQIVND (reference sequence). CDR3 in amino acids: CASSSGGRGRRGYTF. CDR3 coding DNA: TGTGCCAGTAGCTCGGGGGGCAGGGGGCGTCGTGGCTACACCTTC.

This clone has just one count. The J gene is TRBJ1-1, the V gene TRBV28; D ambiguous. The CDR3 totals 16 residues. The germline V and J ends were trimmed by 1 base and 2 bases, with 14 bases remaining between them. From germline, CDR1 is MDHEN and CDR2 SYDVKM. The CDR3 DNA reads as TGTGCCAGCAGTTTATCTCGAGAGAGCATAAACACTGAAGCTTTCTTT. This gives the protein CASSLSRESINTEAFF.

This chain links TRBV18 with TRBJ2-5, with 8 bases lining up with TRBD1. This CDR3 is 14 amino acids long. Trimming cost V 0 bases and J 5 bases; bases outside gene matches: 2. Germline V CDR1 and CDR2: KGHSH, LQKENI. This CDR3 reads CASSPPQGAETQYF. Here the CDR3 DNA reads TGTGCCAGCTCACCACCGCAGGGGGCCGAGACCCAGTACTTC. The entire variable domain, with the rest obtained from reference TRBV18 and TRBJ2-5, is as follows: NAGVMQNPRHLVRRRGQEARLRCSPMKGHSHVYWYRQLPEEGLKFMVYLQKENIIDESGMPKERFSAEFPKEGPSILRIQQVVRGDSAAYFCASSPPQGAETQYFGPGTRLLVL.